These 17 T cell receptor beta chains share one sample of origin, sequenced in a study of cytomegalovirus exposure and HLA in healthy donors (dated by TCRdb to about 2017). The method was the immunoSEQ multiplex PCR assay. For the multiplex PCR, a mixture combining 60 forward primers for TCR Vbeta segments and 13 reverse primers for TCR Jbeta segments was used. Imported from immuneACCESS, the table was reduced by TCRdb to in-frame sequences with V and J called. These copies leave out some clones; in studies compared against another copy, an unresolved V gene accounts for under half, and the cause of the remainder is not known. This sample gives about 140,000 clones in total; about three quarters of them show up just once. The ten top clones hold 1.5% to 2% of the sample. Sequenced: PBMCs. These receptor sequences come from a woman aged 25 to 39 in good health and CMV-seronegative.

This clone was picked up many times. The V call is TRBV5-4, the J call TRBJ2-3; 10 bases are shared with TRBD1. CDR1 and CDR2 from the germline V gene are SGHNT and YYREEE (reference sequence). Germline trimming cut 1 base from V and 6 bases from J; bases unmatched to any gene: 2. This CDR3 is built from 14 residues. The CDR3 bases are TGTGCCAGCAGCTTGAGGACAGGGGGGGATACGCAGTATTTT. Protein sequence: CASSLRTGGDTQYF.

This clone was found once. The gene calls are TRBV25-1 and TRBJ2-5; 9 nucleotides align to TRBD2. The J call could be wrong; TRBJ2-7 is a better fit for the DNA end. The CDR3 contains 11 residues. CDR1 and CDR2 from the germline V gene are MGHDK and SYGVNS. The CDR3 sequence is CATSGFYEQYF. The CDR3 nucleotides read TGTGCGACTAGCGGCTTCTACGAGCAGTACTTC.

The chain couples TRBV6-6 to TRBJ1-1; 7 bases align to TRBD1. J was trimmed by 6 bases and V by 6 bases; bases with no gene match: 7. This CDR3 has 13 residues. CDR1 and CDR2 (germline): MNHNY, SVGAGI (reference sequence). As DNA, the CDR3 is TGTGCCAGCAGGCCGGGACAGAGGTCTGAAGCTTTCTTT. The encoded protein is CASRPGQRSEAFF.

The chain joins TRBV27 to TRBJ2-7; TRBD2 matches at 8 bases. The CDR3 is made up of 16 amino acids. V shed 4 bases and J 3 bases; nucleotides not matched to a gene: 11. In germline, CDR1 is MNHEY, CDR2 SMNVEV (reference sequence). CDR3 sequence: CASSYSGTLPNYEQYF. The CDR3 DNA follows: TGTGCCAGCAGTTATAGCGGGACGCTCCCCAACTACGAGCAGTACTTC.

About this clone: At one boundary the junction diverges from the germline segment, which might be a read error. The CDR3: CASSQDLGYQQYF. The CDR3 DNA sequence: TGCGCCAGCAGCCAAGATCTGGGCTACCAGCAGTACTTC. The chain carries TRBV4-1 and TRBJ2-7; unclear D gene. The CDR3 sequence is 13 residues long. CDR1 is MGHRA and CDR2 is YSYEKL in the germline V gene.

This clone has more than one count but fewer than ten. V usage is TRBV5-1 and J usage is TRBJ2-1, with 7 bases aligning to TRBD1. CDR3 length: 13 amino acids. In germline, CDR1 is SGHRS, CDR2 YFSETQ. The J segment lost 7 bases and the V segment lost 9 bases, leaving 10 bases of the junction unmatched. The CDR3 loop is CATRGQPGNEQFF. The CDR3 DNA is TGCGCCACAAGGGGACAGCCTGGTAATGAGCAGTTCTTC.

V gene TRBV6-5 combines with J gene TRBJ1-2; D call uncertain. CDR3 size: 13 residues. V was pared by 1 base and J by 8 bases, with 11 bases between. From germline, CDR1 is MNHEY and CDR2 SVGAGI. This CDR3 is CASSYFSRGGYTF. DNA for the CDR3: TGTGCCAGCAGTTACTTTTCCCGAGGGGGCTACACCTTC.

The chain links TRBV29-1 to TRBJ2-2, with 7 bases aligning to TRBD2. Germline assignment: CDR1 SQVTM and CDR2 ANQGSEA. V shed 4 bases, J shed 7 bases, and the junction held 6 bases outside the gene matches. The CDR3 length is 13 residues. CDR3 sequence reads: CSVAREGGGELFF. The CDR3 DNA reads TGCAGCGTTGCCAGGGAGGGTGGCGGGGAGCTGTTTTTT.

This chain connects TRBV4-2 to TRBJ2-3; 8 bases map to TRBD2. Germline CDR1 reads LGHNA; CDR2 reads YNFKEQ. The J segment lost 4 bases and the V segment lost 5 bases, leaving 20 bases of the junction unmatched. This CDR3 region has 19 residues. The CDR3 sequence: CASSVATVMVAGTPDTQYF. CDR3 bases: TGTGCCAGCAGCGTTGCTACAGTGATGGTAGCGGGAACCCCAGATACGCAGTATTTT.

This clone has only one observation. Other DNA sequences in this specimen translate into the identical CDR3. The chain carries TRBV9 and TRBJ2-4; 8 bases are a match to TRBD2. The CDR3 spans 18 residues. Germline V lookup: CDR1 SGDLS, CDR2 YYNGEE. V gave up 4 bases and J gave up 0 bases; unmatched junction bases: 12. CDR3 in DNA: TGTGCCAGCAGCTCCGGGGCTAGCGGGTTCCTAGCCAAAAACATTCAGTACTTC. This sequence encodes CASSSGASGFLAKNIQYF.

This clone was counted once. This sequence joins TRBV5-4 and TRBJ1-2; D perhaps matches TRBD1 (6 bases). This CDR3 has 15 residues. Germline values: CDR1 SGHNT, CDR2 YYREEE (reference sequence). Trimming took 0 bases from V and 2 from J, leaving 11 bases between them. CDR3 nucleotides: TGTGCCAGCAGCTTGGGGAAGGGGGGGAACTATGGCTACACCTTC. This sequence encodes CASSLGKGGNYGYTF.

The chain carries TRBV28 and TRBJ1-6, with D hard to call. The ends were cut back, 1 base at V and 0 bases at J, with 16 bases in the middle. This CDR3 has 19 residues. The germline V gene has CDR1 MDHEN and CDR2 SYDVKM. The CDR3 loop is CASSLSGIVPSSYNSPLHF. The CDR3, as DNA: TGTGCCAGCAGTTTATCCGGTATCGTCCCTAGCTCCTATAATTCACCCCTCCACTTT.

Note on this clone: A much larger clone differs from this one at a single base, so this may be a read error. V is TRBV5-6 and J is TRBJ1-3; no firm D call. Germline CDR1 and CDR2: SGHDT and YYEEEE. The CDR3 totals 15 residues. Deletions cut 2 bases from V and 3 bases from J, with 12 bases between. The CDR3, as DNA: TGTGCCAGCAGCTTAAGCGGGAGCTTTGGAAACACCATATATTTT. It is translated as CASSLSGSFGNTIYF.

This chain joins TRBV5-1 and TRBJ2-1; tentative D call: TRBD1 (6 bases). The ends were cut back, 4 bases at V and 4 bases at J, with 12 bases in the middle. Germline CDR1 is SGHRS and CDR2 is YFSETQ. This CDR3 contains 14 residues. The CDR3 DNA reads TGCGCCAGCAGCACCGGACAGCTTTACAATGAGCAGTTCTTC. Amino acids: CASSTGQLYNEQFF.

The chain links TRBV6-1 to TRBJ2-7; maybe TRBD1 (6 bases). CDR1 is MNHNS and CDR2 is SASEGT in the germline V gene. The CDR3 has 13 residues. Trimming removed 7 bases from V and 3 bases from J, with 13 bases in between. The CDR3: CASTPGHNYEQYV. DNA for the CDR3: TGTGCCAGCACCCCGGGACACAACTACGAGCAGTACGTC.

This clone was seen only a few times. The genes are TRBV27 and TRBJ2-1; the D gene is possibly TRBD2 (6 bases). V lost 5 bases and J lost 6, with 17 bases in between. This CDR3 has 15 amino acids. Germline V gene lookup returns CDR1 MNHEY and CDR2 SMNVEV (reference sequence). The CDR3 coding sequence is TGTGCCAGCAGTCCGTGGGCTAGCGCACTCAATGAGCAGTTCTTC. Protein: CASSPWASALNEQFF.

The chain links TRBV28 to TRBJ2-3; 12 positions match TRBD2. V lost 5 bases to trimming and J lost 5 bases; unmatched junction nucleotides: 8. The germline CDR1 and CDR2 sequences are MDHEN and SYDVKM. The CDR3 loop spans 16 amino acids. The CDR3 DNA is TGTGCCAGCAGTAGGACTAGCGGGGCGAGTGTAGATACGCAGTATTTT. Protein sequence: CASSRTSGASVDTQYF.